This record looks at one T cell receptor beta chain sequence and its context. Its target is not known. Clones were sequenced by immunoSEQ multiplex PCR, and TCRdb holds only the in-frame ones, with some missing. The table includes approximately 80,000 clones, around 83% detected once. CDR1 is GTSNPN, CDR2 SVGIG, per germline (reference sequence). CDR3 length equals 15 residues. Unmatched junction bases numbered 8, after V lost 4 bases and J lost 3 bases. These data are taken from a study of lymphopenia after photon versus proton radiotherapy. Study conclusions and caveats: A bigger post-nadir fall in TCR diversity correlated inversely with survival time in deceased patients. Oligoclonal CD8+ Temra expansion after nadir drove photon patients' diversity drop. Relative stability marked proton patients; photon patients lost diversity and naive cells. Authors raise, but do not show, better survival with proton therapy.

Sequenced here: peripheral blood, sampled from a patient treated with proton-based radiotherapy. This TCR came from a man aged 60-69 years with pancreatic cancer. The V and J genes are TRBV30 and TRBJ1-3, with TRBD1 matching 8 bases. CDR3 DNA: TGTGCCTGGAATGGACAGGGAGGGATTGGAAACACCATATATTTT. It encodes CAWNGQGGIGNTIYF.